This T cell receptor beta chain appears in the sequencing data of a study of blood T cell repertoires in COVID-19. Across the study: The United States, Italy and Spain provided the acute and convalescent COVID-19 samples.

Repertoires were generated with immunoSEQ multiplex PCR, while TCRdb's copy carries only in-frame clones and drops some. The sample holds more than 100,000 clones, 86% seen once. The CDR3 contains 15 residues. Germline V gene sequence: CDR1 LNHDA, CDR2 SQIVND (reference sequence). V lost 6 bases, J lost 5 bases, and 20 bases lay in between. This TCR was recovered from a man in his forties with acute or convalescent COVID-19. The chain uses TRBV19 and TRBJ2-7; D is possibly TRBD1 (6 bases). The sequenced sample was peripheral blood. The CDR3 DNA reads as TGTGCCAGTAGCGCGACCGGGACAAGGGGAGACGAGCAGTACTTC. Amino acid sequence: CASSATGTRGDEQYF.